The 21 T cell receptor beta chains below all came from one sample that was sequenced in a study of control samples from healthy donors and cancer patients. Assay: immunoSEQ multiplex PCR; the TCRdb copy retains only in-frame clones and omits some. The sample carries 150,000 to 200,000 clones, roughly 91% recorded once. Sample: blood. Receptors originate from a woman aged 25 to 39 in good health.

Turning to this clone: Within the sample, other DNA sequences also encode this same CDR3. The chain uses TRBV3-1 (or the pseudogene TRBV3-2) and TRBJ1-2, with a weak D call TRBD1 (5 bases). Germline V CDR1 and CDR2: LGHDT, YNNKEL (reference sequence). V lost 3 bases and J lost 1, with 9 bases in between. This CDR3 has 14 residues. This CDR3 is CASSQGTINYGYTF. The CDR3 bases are TGTGCCAGCAGCCAGGGGACGATTAACTATGGCTACACCTTC.

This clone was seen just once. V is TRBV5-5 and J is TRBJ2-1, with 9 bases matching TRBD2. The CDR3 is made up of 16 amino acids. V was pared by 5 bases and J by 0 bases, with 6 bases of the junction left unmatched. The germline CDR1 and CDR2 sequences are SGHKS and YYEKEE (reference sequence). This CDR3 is CASRTVSGSSYNEQFF. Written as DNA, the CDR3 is TGTGCCAGCAGGACCGTTAGCGGGAGCTCCTACAATGAGCAGTTCTTC. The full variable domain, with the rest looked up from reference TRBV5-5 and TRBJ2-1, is DAGVTQSPTHLIKTRGQQVTLRCSPISGHKSVSWYQQVLGQGPQFIFQYYEKEERGRGNFPDRFSARQFPNYSSELNVNALLLGDSALYLCASRTVSGSSYNEQFFGPGTRLTVL.

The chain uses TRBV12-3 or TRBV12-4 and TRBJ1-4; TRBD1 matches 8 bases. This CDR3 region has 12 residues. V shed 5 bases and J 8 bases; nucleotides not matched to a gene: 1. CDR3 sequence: CASSRQGEKLFF. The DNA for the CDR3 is TGTGCCAGCAGTAGACAGGGGGAAAAACTGTTTTTT.

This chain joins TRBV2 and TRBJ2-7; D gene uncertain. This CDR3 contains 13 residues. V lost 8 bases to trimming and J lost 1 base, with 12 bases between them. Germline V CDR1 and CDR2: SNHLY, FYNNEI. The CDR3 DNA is TGTGCCAGCCAGCCGCGCGTTTCCTACGAGCAGTACTTC. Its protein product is CASQPRVSYEQYF.

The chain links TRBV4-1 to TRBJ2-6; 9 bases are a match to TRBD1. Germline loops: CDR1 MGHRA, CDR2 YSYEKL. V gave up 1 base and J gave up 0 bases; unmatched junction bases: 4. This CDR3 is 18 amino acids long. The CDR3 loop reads CASSQAGTGTSGANVLTF. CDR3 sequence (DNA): TGCGCCAGCAGCCAAGCCGGGACAGGGACCTCTGGGGCCAACGTCCTGACTTTC.

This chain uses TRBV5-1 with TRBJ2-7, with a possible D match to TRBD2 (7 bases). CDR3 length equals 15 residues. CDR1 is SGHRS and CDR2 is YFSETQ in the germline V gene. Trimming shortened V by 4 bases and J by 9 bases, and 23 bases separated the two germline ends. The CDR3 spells CASSPGSSGGGAQYF. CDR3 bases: TGCGCCAGCAGCCCCGGATCTTCTGGGGGGGGCGCGCAGTACTTC.

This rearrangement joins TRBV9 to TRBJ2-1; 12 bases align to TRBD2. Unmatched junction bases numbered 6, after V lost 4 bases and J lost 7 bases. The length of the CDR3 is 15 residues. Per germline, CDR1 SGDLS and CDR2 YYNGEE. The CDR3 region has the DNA TGTGCCAGCAGCCTGACTAGCGGGAGAACAAATGAGCAGTTCTTC. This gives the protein CASSLTSGRTNEQFF.

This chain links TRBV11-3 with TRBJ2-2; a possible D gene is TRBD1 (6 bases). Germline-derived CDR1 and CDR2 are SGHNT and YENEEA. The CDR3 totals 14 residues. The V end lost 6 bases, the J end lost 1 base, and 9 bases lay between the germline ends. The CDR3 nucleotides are TGTGCCAGCAGTTCGGGACAGAACACCGGGGAGCTGTTTTTT. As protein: CASSSGQNTGELFF.

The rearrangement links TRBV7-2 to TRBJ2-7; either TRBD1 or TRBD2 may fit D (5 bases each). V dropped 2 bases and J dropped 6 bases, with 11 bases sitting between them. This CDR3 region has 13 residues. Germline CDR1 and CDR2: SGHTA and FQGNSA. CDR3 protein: CASSLWGNPEQYF. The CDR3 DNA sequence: TGTGCCAGCAGCTTATGGGGGAACCCCGAGCAGTACTTC. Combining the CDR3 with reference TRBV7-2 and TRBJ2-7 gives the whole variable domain GAGVSQSPSNKVTEKGKDVELRCDPISGHTALYWYRQSLGQGLEFLIYFQGNSAPDKSGLPSDRFSAERTGGSVSTLTIQRTQQEDSAVYLCASSLWGNPEQYFGPGTRLTVT.

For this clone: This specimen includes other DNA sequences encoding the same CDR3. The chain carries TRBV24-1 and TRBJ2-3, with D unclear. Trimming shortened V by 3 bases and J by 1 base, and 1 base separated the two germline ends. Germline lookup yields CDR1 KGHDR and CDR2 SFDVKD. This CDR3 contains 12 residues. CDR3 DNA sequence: TGTGCCACCAGTGATCGCACAGATACGCAGTATTTT. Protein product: CATSDRTDTQYF.

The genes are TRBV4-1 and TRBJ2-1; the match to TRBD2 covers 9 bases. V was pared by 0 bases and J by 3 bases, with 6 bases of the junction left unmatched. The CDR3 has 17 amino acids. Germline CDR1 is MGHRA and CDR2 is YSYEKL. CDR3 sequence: CASSQEITAGGYNEQFF. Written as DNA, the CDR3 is TGCGCCAGCAGCCAAGAGATAACAGCGGGGGGCTACAATGAGCAGTTCTTC.

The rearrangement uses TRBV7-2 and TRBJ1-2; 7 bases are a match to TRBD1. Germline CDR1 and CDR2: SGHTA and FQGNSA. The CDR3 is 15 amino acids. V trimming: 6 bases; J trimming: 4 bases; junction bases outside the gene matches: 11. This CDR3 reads CASSRYTGAPYGYTF. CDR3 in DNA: TGTGCCAGCAGTCGATACACAGGGGCTCCCTATGGCTACACCTTC.

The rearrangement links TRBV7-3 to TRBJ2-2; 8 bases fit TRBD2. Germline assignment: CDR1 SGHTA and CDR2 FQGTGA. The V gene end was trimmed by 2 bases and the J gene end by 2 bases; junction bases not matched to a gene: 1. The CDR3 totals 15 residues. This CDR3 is CASSLAGGNTGELFF. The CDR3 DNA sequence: TGTGCCAGCAGCTTAGCGGGGGGAAACACCGGGGAGCTGTTTTTT.

The CDR3 sequence: CASSIGTGWDEQFF. The CDR3 region has the DNA TGTGCCAGTAGTATAGGTACAGGTTGGGATGAGCAGTTCTTC. V is TRBV19 and J is TRBJ2-1, with D maybe TRBD1 (5 bases). With 1 base removed from V and 8 bases from J, the gap between germline ends came to 12 bases. This CDR3 spans 14 amino acids. CDR1 and CDR2 (germline): LNHDA, SQIVND (reference sequence). Full variable domain (missing parts from reference TRBV19 and TRBJ2-1): DGGITQSPKYLFRKEGQNVTLSCEQNLNHDAMYWYRQDPGQGLRLIYYSQIVNDFQKGDIAEGYSVSREKKESFPLTVTSAQKNPTAFYLCASSIGTGWDEQFFGPGTRLTVL.

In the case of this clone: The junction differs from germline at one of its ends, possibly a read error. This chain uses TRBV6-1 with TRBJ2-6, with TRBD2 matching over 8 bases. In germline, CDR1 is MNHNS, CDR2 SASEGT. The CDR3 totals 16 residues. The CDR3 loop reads CASSEAGDSGANVLTF. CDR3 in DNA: TGTGCCAGCAGCGAAGCGGGGGACTCTGGGGCCAACGTCCTGACTTTC.

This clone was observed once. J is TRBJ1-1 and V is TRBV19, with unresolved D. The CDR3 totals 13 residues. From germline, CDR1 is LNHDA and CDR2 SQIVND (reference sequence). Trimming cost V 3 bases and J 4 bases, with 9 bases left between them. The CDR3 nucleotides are TGTGCCAGTAGTATTAGTTGGGGCACTGAAGCTTTCTTT. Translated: CASSISWGTEAFF.

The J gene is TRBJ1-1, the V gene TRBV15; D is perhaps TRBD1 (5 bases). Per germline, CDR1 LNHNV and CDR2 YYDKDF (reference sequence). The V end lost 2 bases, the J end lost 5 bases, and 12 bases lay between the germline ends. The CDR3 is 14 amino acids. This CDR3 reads CATSRIRGGTEAFF. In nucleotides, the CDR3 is TGTGCCACCAGCAGAATCCGTGGGGGAACTGAAGCTTTCTTT.

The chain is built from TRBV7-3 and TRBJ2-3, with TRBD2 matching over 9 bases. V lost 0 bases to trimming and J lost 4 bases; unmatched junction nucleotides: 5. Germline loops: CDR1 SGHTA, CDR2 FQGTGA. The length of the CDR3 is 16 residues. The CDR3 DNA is TGTGCCAGCAGCTTAACTGGGCGGGAGGGCCCAGATACGCAGTATTTT. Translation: CASSLTGREGPDTQYF. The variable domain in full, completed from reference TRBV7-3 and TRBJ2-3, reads GAGVSQTPSNKVTEKGKYVELRCDPISGHTALYWYRQSLGQGPEFLIYFQGTGAADDSGLPNDRFFAVRPEGSVSTLKIQRTERGDSAVYLCASSLTGREGPDTQYFGPGTRLTVL.

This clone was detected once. CDR3 nucleotide sequence: TGTGCCAGCAGGGATCGACTAGCGGGAGTTTACGAGCAGTACTTC. Translation gives CASRDRLAGVYEQYF. The chain couples TRBV11-2 to TRBJ2-7; TRBD2 agrees at 12 bases. The germline V gene has CDR1 SGHAT and CDR2 FQNNGV. The CDR3 runs to 15 residues. Losses at the gene ends were 6 bases for V and 4 bases for J; bases not matched to a gene: 7.

DNA for the CDR3: TGTGCCAGTAGTATAGGGGGGGGCTCACCCCTCCACTTT. Its protein is CASSIGGGSPLHF. The V gene is TRBV19, the J gene TRBJ1-6; a weak D match, TRBD1 (6 bases). This CDR3 has 13 amino acids. Germline V gives CDR1 LNHDA, CDR2 SQIVND (reference sequence). V was clipped by 1 base and J by 10 bases, with 8 bases between them. The full variable domain, its missing parts supplied by reference TRBV19 and TRBJ1-6, is DGGITQSPKYLFRKEGQNVTLSCEQNLNHDAMYWYRQDPGQGLRLIYYSQIVNDFQKGDIAEGYSVSREKKESFPLTVTSAQKNPTAFYLCASSIGGGSPLHFGNGTRLTVT.

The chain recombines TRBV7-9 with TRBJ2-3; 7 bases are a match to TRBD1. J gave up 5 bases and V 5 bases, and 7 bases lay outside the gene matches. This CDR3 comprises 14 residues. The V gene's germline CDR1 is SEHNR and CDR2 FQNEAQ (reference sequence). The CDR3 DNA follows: TGTGCCAGCAGCCGACAGGGACGGGGAGATACGCAGTATTTT. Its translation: CASSRQGRGDTQYF.